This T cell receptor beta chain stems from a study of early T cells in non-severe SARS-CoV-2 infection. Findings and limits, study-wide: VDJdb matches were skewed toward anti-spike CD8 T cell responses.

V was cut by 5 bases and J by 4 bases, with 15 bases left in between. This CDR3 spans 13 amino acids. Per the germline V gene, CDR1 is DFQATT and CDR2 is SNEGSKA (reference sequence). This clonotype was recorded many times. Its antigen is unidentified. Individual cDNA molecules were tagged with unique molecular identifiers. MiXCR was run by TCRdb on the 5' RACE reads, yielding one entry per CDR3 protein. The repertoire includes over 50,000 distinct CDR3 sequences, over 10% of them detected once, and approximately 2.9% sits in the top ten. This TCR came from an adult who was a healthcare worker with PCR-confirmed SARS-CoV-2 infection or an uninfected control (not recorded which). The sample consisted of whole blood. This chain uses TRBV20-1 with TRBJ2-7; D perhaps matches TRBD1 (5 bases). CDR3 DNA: TGCAGTGCTTTATGGGGATCAGGGTACGAGCAGTACTTC. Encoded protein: CSALWGSGYEQYF.